This T cell receptor beta chain stems from a study of control samples from healthy donors and cancer patients. The data were produced by immunoSEQ multiplex PCR, yet TCRdb's version contains in-frame clones alone and is incomplete. The table includes about 160,000 clones, roughly 89% detected once. This CDR3 region has 15 residues. Germline V gene sequence: CDR1 SGHRS, CDR2 YFSETQ. Trimming left V 4 bases short and J 7 bases short, with 17 bases between. The rearrangement joins TRBV5-1 to TRBJ2-2, with D perhaps TRBD1 (6 bases). The material sequenced was blood. The receptor's source is a man aged 25 to 45 in good health. CDR3: CASSISRGVGGELFF. In DNA form, the CDR3 reads TGCGCCAGCAGCATCTCCAGGGGAGTCGGCGGGGAGCTGTTTTTT.